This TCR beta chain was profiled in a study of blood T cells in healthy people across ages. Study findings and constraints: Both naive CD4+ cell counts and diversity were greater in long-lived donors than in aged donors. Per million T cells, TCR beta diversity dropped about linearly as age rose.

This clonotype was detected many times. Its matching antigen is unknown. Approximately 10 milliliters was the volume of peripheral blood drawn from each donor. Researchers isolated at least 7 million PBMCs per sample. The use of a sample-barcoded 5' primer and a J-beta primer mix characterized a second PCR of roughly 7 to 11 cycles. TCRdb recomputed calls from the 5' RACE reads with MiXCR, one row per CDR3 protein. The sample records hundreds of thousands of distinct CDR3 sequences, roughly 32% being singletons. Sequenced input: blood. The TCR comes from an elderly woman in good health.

The CDR3 sequence: CSALSNLRDEQFF. Written as DNA, the CDR3 is TGCAGTGCCCTTAGCAATTTACGCGATGAGCAGTTCTTC. The chain links TRBV20-1 to TRBJ2-1; no reliable D call. The CDR3 is made up of 13 amino acids. CDR1 is DFQATT and CDR2 is SNEGSKA in the germline V gene (reference sequence). The V end lost 6 bases, the J end lost 8 bases, and 17 bases lay between the germline ends.